What follows describes a single T cell receptor beta chain. It lacks a known antigen. The sample holds no much larger clone one base away, and base qualities are not on file. Reading the germline V gene gives CDR1 SNHLY and CDR2 FYNNEI. The CDR3 runs 12 residues from the cysteine to the phenylalanine. The retained sequence is limited to the CDR3, 36 bases, with the frame set at the first base. The V and J ends are trimmed by 6 bases and 9 bases, leaving 12 bases between them. TCR beta CDR3 regions were sequenced from DNA using the immunoSEQ hsTCRbeta Kit. Regarding the original processing steps: The ImmunoSEQ Analyzer was used to analyse the TCR sequencing data. T cell clonality was calculated on productive rearrangements as 1 minus Pielou's evenness. To measure T cell diversity, the inverse Simpson index was applied to productive templates. T cell density was defined as TCR beta template counts normalized to usable DNA, with usable DNA estimated by amplification and sequencing of housekeeping genes. Two-sided Kruskal-Wallis tests were used to compare TCR metrics between histologic stages. Not all clones reach the TCRdb copy of this immuneACCESS table, which keeps in-frame sequences only. Checked studies attribute under half of the gap to unresolved V genes and leave the rest unexplained. V and J calls and clone size come straight from that table; D and trimming were deduced from the DNA. This sample comprises about 12,000 clones, over 65% of them detected only once. The ten largest clones take up about 3.8% of the sample.

This entry comes from a study of immune evolution from preneoplasia to lung adenocarcinoma (dated by TCRdb to the early 2020s). A note on the overall study: HLA loss of heterozygosity was observed in roughly 6.8%, 16% and 36% of AIS, MIA and ADC lesions, respectively, and was not observed in any AAH lesions. TCR sequencing data were obtained from 51 patients. The immune data were integrated with whole exome sequencing and methylation data obtained from the same cohort of nodules. The study profiled immune contexture across lung adenocarcinoma precursors and invasive adenocarcinoma using immune gene expression, TCR sequencing and multiplex immunofluorescence. Resected precursor lesions (AAH, AIS, MIA) and invasive adenocarcinomas were each compared against paired morphologically normal lung tissue. The overall cohort comprised approximately 53 patients with pulmonary nodules who underwent surgical resection. The sample size was set by how many specimens were available, not by a prior power calculation. POLYSOLVER was used to infer Class I HLA alleles from exome data, while LOHHLA was used to detect allele-specific HLA loss. The study reported that under 120 samples were used for TCR sequencing.

Between about 2013 and 2017, the patients underwent resection in either Japan or China. Histologic diagnosis of each case was confirmed independently by two lung cancer pathologists on H&E slides. To enrich premalignant or tumor cells for nucleic acid extraction, macro-dissection was performed after pathologic assessment. FFPE tissue was used for DNA isolation with the AllPrep DNA/RNA FFPE Kit. Results and caveats for the whole study, not just this receptor: Because all patients were from Japan and China, applicability to Western populations was uncertain. Top T cell clone frequencies were highest in normal lung and appeared to decrease progressively from AAH through AIS, MIA and invasive adenocarcinoma. Compared with EGFR-mutant or double wild-type lesions, KRAS-mutant nodules had the highest T cell clonality. Normal lung showed the highest clonality, whereas later-stage lesions appeared to have higher T cell density and diversity but lower clonality. The findings were based on association rather than direct causation, and larger cohorts with long-term follow-up and longitudinal biopsies were deemed needed.

This TCR was sampled from a person between 45 and 75 years old with lung adenocarcinoma. The chain links TRBV2 with TRBJ2-1; a tentative D call is TRBD2 (5 bases match). What was sequenced was FFPE tissue from an adenomatous hyperplasia lung lesion. In light of the paper, this sample's cell subset or site label describes: atypical adenomatous hyperplasia (AAH), lung preneoplasia. The CDR3 reads CASRGSGVEQFF. At the DNA level, the sequence is TGTGCCAGCAGGGGGAGCGGAGTTGAGCAGTTCTTC.